This T cell receptor (beta chain) was profiled in a study of Ad26.COV2.S vaccination and SARS-CoV-2 variants (dated by TCRdb to the early 2020s). Broadly, across the study: Donors in the vaccine arm were drawn from COV1001, a phase I-IIa trial of Ad26.COV2.S in healthy adults that was multicentre, randomized, double-blind and placebo-controlled. Dosing of Ad26.COV2.S was intramuscular, at either 5x10^10 or 1x10^11 viral particles, delivered as one shot or as two shots spaced 56 days apart. Throughout the experiments and outcome assessment, investigators stayed blinded to trial group allocation. A total of approximately 32 samples were included in the TCR-sequenced set, comprising around 20 Ad26.COV2.S vaccine recipients, 5 placebo recipients and 8 SARS-CoV-2 convalescent individuals. Trial participants were randomized into five groups of five: low-dose or high-dose Ad26.COV2.S given once or twice, or placebo on both occasions. TCRbeta repertoire sequencing served as the tool for gauging how specific and how broad the SARS-CoV-2-reactive T cell receptors were following Ad26.COV2.S vaccination.

Interpreted using the paper, the treatment or condition label stands for: roughly 18 received Ad26.COV2.S at low or high dose, single or two shots; 5 received placebo; per-sample allocation not given. For vaccine and placebo recipients, repertoires were sequenced using samples collected on day 63 after the first injection. In Cohort 1b, around 23 adults aged 18-55 years were enrolled at a single site in Boston, USA, between 29 July and 7 August 2020. Ad26.COV2.S was a replication-incompetent adenovirus type 26 vector expressing a prefusion-stabilized SARS-CoV-2 spike protein from the original Wuhan strain. The immunoSEQ Assay was used to sequence TCRbeta CDR3 regions. After extraction, genomic DNA underwent amplification by bias-controlled multiplex PCR, followed by high-throughput sequencing. As for how the authors treated the data: To quantify the absolute abundance of every unique TCRbeta CDR3 region, sequences were collapsed and filtered. T cell fraction was estimated by normalization of TCRbeta template counts to usable DNA, with usable DNA being measured through amplification of reference genes present in all nucleated cells. Repertoire TCRs were annotated as SARS-CoV-2-specific when V gene, CDR3 amino acid sequence and J gene were exactly matched to a known reactive TCR set. MIRA supplied the reference SARS-CoV-2 TCR set, which was filtered for enrichment in COVID-19-positive ImmuneCODE repertoires so that public or cross-reactive TCRs were removed. Drawing on the MIRA antigens, annotated TCRs were analysed further at the level of specific ORF or position within ORF. Breadth was defined as the number of annotated unique rearrangements divided by the total number of unique productive rearrangements, and depth was defined as the summed frequency of the annotated unique rearrangements. Group comparisons of TCR breadth used two-sided Wilcoxon rank-sum tests. As stored in TCRdb, this immuneACCESS dataset retains in-frame rearrangements with V and J assigned. A fraction of the clones does not appear; measured against another copy, unresolved V genes explain less than half of the discrepancy, and the remainder lacks a known reason. For V, J and clone size, that table is used; D and trimming come from the DNA. A total of about 350,000 clones appear in this sample, about 88% of them only once. The biggest ten clones account for 6.4% of the sample.

Paper-wide results and their limitations: Higher spike-specific TCR breadth was observed in Ad26.COV2.S recipients than in placebo recipients (P = 0.0014). Substantial breadth of spike-specific CD8+ and CD4+ T cell responses was reported after vaccination. The study was not powered for comparison of responses between vaccine doses or regimens. Vaccine and placebo recipients had comparable non-spike TCR breadth, which fits with the vaccine containing only spike. According to the authors, total T cell responses may have been underestimated by the TCR breadth and depth analyses.

Based on the germline V gene, the CDR1 and CDR2 sequences are MNHEY and SVGAGI. The CDR3 has 15 amino acids, counting the end cysteine and phenylalanine. The retained sequence is limited to the CDR3, 45 bases, with the frame set at the first base. Relative to germline, V is 5 bases shorter and J is 0 bases shorter, with 14 bases between their ends. Worth noting for this clone: The target of this receptor is not known. No base qualities exist here, and no much larger clone lies one base off it.

The specimen was peripheral blood, collected in a trial of Ad26.COV2.S vaccine versus placebo. Recombination connected TRBV6-5 to TRBJ2-7; no D gene call is confident. This sequence was found in a person between 18 and 60 years old who received the Ad26.COV2.S COVID-19 vaccine or a placebo. The CDR3 reads CASSPLAGSSYEQYF. The nucleotide sequence is TGTGCCAGCAGTCCCTTGGCAGGAAGCTCCTACGAGCAGTACTTC.